Below are 20 T cell receptor beta chains sequenced from a single sample in a study of T cells in Graves' hyperthyroidism and ophthalmopathy. From RNA transcripts, TCR beta CDR3 regions were amplified. When the TCR CDR3 underwent first-round RT-PCR, the HTBI primer set was used. TCRdb passed the multiplex PCR reads through MiXCR, listing each CDR3 protein once. The sample contains some 770,000 distinct CDR3 sequences, roughly 15% of which appear only once. The specimen was blood. Every receptor here comes from a man between 18 and 29 years old with Graves' hyperthyroidism.

This clonotype was counted only a few times. The chain couples TRBV9 to TRBJ2-1; 11 nucleotides match TRBD1. With 5 bases clipped from V and 0 bases from J, the junction kept 1 base outside the gene matches. The CDR3 runs 15 residues. Germline V gene data show CDR1 as SGDLS and CDR2 as YYNGEE. Written as DNA, the CDR3 is TGTGCCAGCAGAGGACAGGGGGCCTCCTACAATGAGCAGTTCTTC. It codes for CASRGQGASYNEQFF.

The chain links TRBV6-1 to TRBJ1-5; D gene uncertain. Germline assignment: CDR1 MNHNS and CDR2 SASEGT. Trimming removed 5 bases at V and 0 bases at J, with 11 bases between. This CDR3 has 15 amino acids. CDR3: CASSYGRFSNQPQHF. The CDR3 nucleotides are TGTGCCAGCAGTTATGGGCGTTTTAGCAATCAGCCCCAGCATTTT.

This clonotype was observed many times. The V call is TRBV2, the J call TRBJ2-5; D is uncertain. V dropped 8 bases and J dropped 5 bases, with 15 bases sitting between them. The CDR3 runs 13 residues. Germline V lookup: CDR1 SNHLY, CDR2 FYNNEI. In DNA form, the CDR3 reads TGTGCCAGCCGGACGTTGGGCATGGAGACCCAGTACTTC. Translation gives CASRTLGMETQYF.

This sequence joins TRBV20-1 and TRBJ2-7, with 12 bases matching TRBD2. The V segment lost 5 bases and the J segment 7 bases; nucleotides outside the gene matches: 9. Germline V CDR1 and CDR2: DFQATT, SNEGSKA (reference sequence). The CDR3 extends over 14 amino acids. The CDR3 nucleotides read TGCAGTGCTCGACTAGCGGGAGAACTAGAAGAGCAGTACTTC. Protein sequence: CSARLAGELEEQYF.

This clonotype was seen at least ten times. The chain uses TRBV6-1 and TRBJ2-3; 10 bases align to TRBD1. This CDR3 is 15 amino acids long. Germline-derived CDR1 and CDR2 are MNHNS and SASEGT. Trimming took 5 bases from V and 5 from J; bases not matched to a gene: 7. Here the CDR3 reads CASSLPGQGLDTQYF. CDR3 bases: TGTGCCAGCAGTCTACCGGGACAGGGGTTAGATACGCAGTATTTT.

This clonotype was counted many times. CDR3 DNA sequence: TGTGCCAGCGCCGAGGGACTAGCGGAATACAATGAGCAGTTCTTC. Translated, it gives CASAEGLAEYNEQFF. The chain combines TRBV2 with TRBJ2-1; TRBD2 aligns across 11 bases. V shed 8 bases, J shed 4 bases, and the junction held 7 bases outside the gene matches. The germline V gene has CDR1 SNHLY and CDR2 FYNNEI. This CDR3 contains 15 residues.

This clonotype has a count of ten or more. The J gene is TRBJ2-1, the V gene TRBV12-3 or TRBV12-4; 9 bases match TRBD2. The CDR3 contains 16 residues. Trimming cost V 8 bases and J 6 bases; bases outside gene matches: 14. The CDR3 reads CASRPAGGRARNEQFF. The DNA for the CDR3 is TGTGCCAGCCGTCCCGCGGGCGGGAGGGCCCGCAATGAGCAGTTCTTC.

Ten or more counts support this clonotype. The genes are TRBV30 and TRBJ2-5; D gene uncertain. From germline, CDR1 is GTSNPN and CDR2 SVGIG (reference sequence). The V end was cut by 0 bases, the J end by 0 bases, with 5 bases between. CDR3 length: 13 amino acids. Written as DNA, the CDR3 is TGTGCCTGGAGTGTATCACACCAAGAGACCCAGTACTTC. Translated, it gives CAWSVSHQETQYF.

A few counts support this clonotype. This sequence joins TRBV11-3 and TRBJ2-1; 9 bases agree with TRBD2. Germline V CDR1 and CDR2: SGHNT, YENEEA. This CDR3 is built from 16 residues. Unmatched junction bases numbered 11, after V lost 3 bases and J lost 8 bases. The CDR3 DNA is TGTGCCAGCAGCTTGGTTGCGGGAGGGCCGGCCCATGAGCAGTTCTTC. Protein product: CASSLVAGGPAHEQFF.

The table lists this clonotype with many counts. The rearrangement links TRBV7-9 to TRBJ2-5, with D perhaps being TRBD1 or TRBD2 (5 bases each). Germline CDR1 SEHNR, CDR2 FQNEAQ (reference sequence). Deletions cut 5 bases from V and 1 base from J, with 8 bases between. The CDR3 has 13 residues. CDR3 in DNA: TGTGCCAGCAGCCTGGGACCCCAAGAGACCCAGTACTTC. Residues: CASSLGPQETQYF.

This clonotype was seen repeatedly, ten times or more. The genes are TRBV11-2 and TRBJ2-1; no clear D. Germline-derived CDR1 and CDR2 are SGHAT and FQNNGV. The CDR3 extends over 15 amino acids. The CDR3 here is CASSLGPPAWHEQFF. The DNA of the CDR3 is TGTGCTTCCAGCTTGGGTCCCCCAGCTTGGCATGAGCAGTTCTTC.

This clonotype was picked up a small number of times. The rearrangement links TRBV7-6 to TRBJ2-2, with D perhaps TRBD1 (5 bases). The CDR3 spans 15 residues. The germline gives CDR1 SGHVS, CDR2 FNYEAQ. Trimming cost V 1 base and J 3 bases, with 9 bases left between them. The CDR3 loop is CASSLVQGYTGELFF. The CDR3 DNA sequence: TGTGCCAGCAGCTTAGTGCAGGGCTACACCGGGGAGCTGTTTTTT.

V is TRBV20-1 and J is TRBJ1-4; D might be TRBD1 (5 bases). V lost 6 bases, J lost 3 bases, and 11 bases lay in between. CDR3 length: 13 amino acids. CDR1 and CDR2 (germline): DFQATT, SNEGSKA (reference sequence). CDR3 amino acids: CSAKEGSNEKLFF. The CDR3 DNA reads TGCAGTGCCAAGGAGGGGTCTAATGAAAAACTGTTTTTT.

This sequence joins TRBV24-1 and TRBJ2-1, with 7 bases matching TRBD1. This CDR3 has 15 residues. V gave up 5 bases and J gave up 0 bases; unmatched junction bases: 3. Germline V lookup: CDR1 KGHDR, CDR2 SFDVKD. CDR3 nucleotide sequence: TGTGCCACCAGTGGACAGGGACGCTCCTACAATGAGCAGTTCTTC. Amino acid sequence: CATSGQGRSYNEQFF.

A few counts support this clonotype. The chain links TRBV6-1 to TRBJ1-5, with D uncertain. This CDR3 region has 15 residues. From germline, CDR1 is MNHNS and CDR2 SASEGT. Trimming took 6 bases from V and 5 from J, leaving 17 bases between them. The CDR3 nucleotides read TGTGCCAGCAGACCCCTTAGGAGGCTCGATCAGCCCCAGCATTTT. Translation gives CASRPLRRLDQPQHF.

The chain employs TRBV5-6 and TRBJ2-7, with D perhaps TRBD2 (6 bases). The germline V gene encodes CDR1 SGHDT and CDR2 YYEEEE. This CDR3 spans 15 amino acids. Trimming stripped 0 bases from V and 6 bases from J, with 16 bases between. The CDR3: CASSLEGGELREQYF. The DNA for the CDR3 is TGTGCCAGCAGCTTGGAAGGAGGGGAACTTCGCGAGCAGTACTTC.

This clonotype was observed many times. The chain carries TRBV2 and TRBJ1-1; D is possibly TRBD1 (6 bases). The CDR3 runs to 15 residues. CDR1 SNHLY and CDR2 FYNNEI come from the germline V gene. The V end lost 1 base, the J end lost 8 bases, and 17 bases lay between the germline ends. Here the CDR3 DNA reads TGTGCCAGCAGTGAAGAGGGGGGGTGGTCTGCCGAAGCTTTCTTT. This translates into CASSEEGGWSAEAFF.

This sequence joins TRBV7-3 and TRBJ2-1; 8 bases agree with TRBD2. CDR1 and CDR2 (germline): SGHTA, FQGTGA. The V and J ends lost 6 bases and 4 bases, in that order; junction bases with no gene match: 2. This CDR3 is 13 amino acids long. The CDR3 DNA follows: TGTGCCAGCAGTCGGGGGGGGTACAATGAGCAGTTCTTC. Translating gives CASSRGGYNEQFF.

This clonotype was detected only a few times. This rearrangement joins TRBV6-1 to TRBJ2-3, with D unclear. With 6 bases removed from V and 5 bases from J, the gap between germline ends came to 12 bases. CDR1 and CDR2 from the germline V gene are MNHNS and SASEGT. The CDR3 length is 13 residues. The CDR3 reads CASSKLSEDTQYF. The CDR3 DNA sequence: TGTGCCAGCAGCAAACTCTCCGAAGATACGCAGTATTTT.

This clonotype was observed at least ten times. The gene calls are TRBV5-1 and TRBJ2-3; TRBD2 matches at 13 bases. In germline, CDR1 is SGHRS, CDR2 YFSETQ. Germline trimming cut 0 bases from V and 4 bases from J; bases unmatched to any gene: 8. There are 18 residues in the CDR3. CDR3 loop: CASSLGLAGGLGADTQYF. In DNA form, the CDR3 reads TGCGCCAGCAGCTTGGGACTAGCGGGAGGCTTAGGGGCAGATACGCAGTATTTT. The full variable domain, rest sourced from reference TRBV5-1 and TRBJ2-3, is KAGVTQTPRYLIKTRGQQVTLSCSPISGHRSVSWYQQTPGQGLQFLFEYFSETQRNKGNFPGRFSGRQFSNSRSEMNVSTLELGDSALYLCASSLGLAGGLGADTQYFGPGTRLTVL.